This T cell receptor beta chain was sequenced during a study of cytomegalovirus exposure and HLA in healthy donors (dated by TCRdb to the late 2010s). A note on the overall study: In an earlier analysis of under 600 of the donors, 276 Gb of sequence data and 90 million to 130 million unique TCR beta sequences from about 190 million T cells were reported. Rather than drawing on any new phenotypic data, the later analysis identified candidate immune exposures from TCR beta sequences and the way those sequences occurred across donors. An early release that covered more than 550 HLA-typed donors contained about 290 gigabases of sequencing data and tens of millions of unique TCR sequences. Among the roughly 410 genotyped donors, around 79% belonged to the genetic ancestry cluster associated with self-reported Caucasian donors. The number of donors typed differed by locus, with roughly 620-640 for A, B, C, DRB1 and DQB1, about 500 for DQA1, approximately 580 for DPA1, and about 450 for DPB1. Every repertoire in the discovery cohort had been generated on one and the same sequencing platform. The study combined high-throughput TCR immunosequencing, statistical association of individual TCRs with disease status, and machine learning to predict cytomegalovirus infection status. To decide whether each TCR beta V gene segment behaved as functional or pseudogenic, an earlier analysis of nearly 600 of the donors relied on high-throughput TCR beta sequencing. HLA typing included class I and class II loci at four-digit resolution. The study used immunosequencing to profile the T cell repertoires of approximately 630 subjects and linked those repertoires to cytomegalovirus serostatus. A separate validation cohort of over a hundred different subjects was used in addition to the approximately 700-subject first cohort. A later genetic analysis took genome-wide SNP genotypes for about three fifths of the roughly 700 donors and used that subset as a discovery cohort. In a later analysis, previously published TCR beta repertoires from 670 or so donors were re-analyzed and high-resolution HLA genotyping was added so that TCR occurrence patterns could be studied. Because of strong linkage in the cohort, four or five DR-DQ haplotypes were treated as single units for association and clustering. Donor age, sex, ethnicity and CMV serostatus were compiled together with the repertoire data. The study was designed to test whether signatures of past pathogen exposure could be identified by cataloging public T cell receptors. Among around 400 genotyped donors of the cohort, an average of around 250,000 unique TCR beta nucleotide sequences was sequenced per donor, of which about 19% were non-productive. Study-wide findings and limitations: In an earlier analysis of approximately 590 of the donors, most TCR beta V segments appeared in productive rearrangements about 90% or about 30% of the time, broadly matching IMGT annotations. According to a later analysis, TCR association rates differed among HLA loci, with DRB1 alleles showing the most associated TCRs and HLA-C alleles showing the fewest. In this cohort, only TCR beta chains were sequenced, and detectable features were limited by the absence of alpha or paired-chain data. In vitro tests confirmed that a few of the cytomegalovirus-associated TCR beta chains recognize cytomegalovirus antigens. Sequencing depth was assumed to be roughly uniform across donors in the presence/absence analyses, though that assumption may not hold. For the cohort, immune exposure information was limited to CMV serostatus. It was suggested by the authors that the approach could potentially be generalized to other disease states and immunological phenotypes. A later genetic analysis reported fewer N-insertions in productive TCRs among donors in an Asian-associated ancestry cluster than the approximately 700-donor mean. Assigning TCR associations to individual alleles was difficult when HLA alleles, especially DR and DQ, strongly co-occurred. While some public TCRs were present in many individuals, most TCR sequences turned up only very rarely across donors. Because some donors lacked HLA typing at each locus, the association tests relied only on the typed subset. Because counts were too low, under 20 rarely observed V segments, including chromosome 9 orphons, were left out of the earlier analysis of roughly 600 of the donors. A further reported finding was that TCR beta sequences accurately predicted the HLA-A and HLA-B alleles for most subjects in the first cohort. The classifier was reported to diagnose cytomegalovirus status with high specificity and sensitivity in both the original and validation cohorts. In a later analysis, HLA-associated TCR beta chains showed more clonal expansion and lower generation probabilities than non-associated chains that were equally common. Most CMV-associated TCR beta chains appeared to be HLA-restricted in a later analysis, and the HLA associations seemed to be driven largely by CMV exposure. In a later analysis, some 18,000 TCR beta sequences were associated with specific HLA alleles at a false discovery rate of 0.05. Some IMGT-functional V segments, including TRBV6-2 and TRBV6-3, could not be told apart with the 87-base-pair reads, so those segments were excluded. A cluster of highly shared sequence variants was judged likely to be a technical artifact of the sequencing pipeline. Linkage disequilibrium might explain the correlated functional status among segregating V segments, but an unknown experimental factor could not be ruled out. An association between a missense DCLRE1C variant and V-gene and J-gene trimming of TCR beta chains was found in a later genetic analysis and replicated in an independent cohort. The study gave a list of 150 to 200 TCR beta chains associated with cytomegalovirus. A later analysis reported that several top co-occurrence clusters appeared linked to parvovirus B19, influenza, CMV and Epstein-Barr virus.

The cohort comprised hundreds of healthy bone marrow donors. Cohort members were all nominally healthy when sampled, although unrecorded immune exposures were likely present. The donor tested CMV seronegative, placing the donor among the 350 or so seronegative members of the cohort. A peripheral blood sample was collected from each donor, and TCR beta sequencing was performed on peripheral blood mononuclear cells. The Qiagen DNeasy Blood Extraction Kit was used to extract genomic DNA from the blood cell samples. Concerning this clone itself: Its target antigen remains unknown. It has no much larger one-base neighbor in the sample; base qualities were not kept.

The germline V gene supplies CDR1 SGDLS and CDR2 YYNGEE. The CDR3 runs 16 residues from the cysteine to the phenylalanine. The DNA shown is the 48-base CDR3, in frame from base 1. After removal of 2 bases from V and 2 bases from J, the junction retains 4 bases not matched to a gene. The library relied on the immunoSEQ multiplex PCR assay. For the multiplex PCR, a mixture combining 60 forward primers for TCR Vbeta segments and 13 reverse primers for TCR Jbeta segments was used. A multiplex PCR assay on genomic DNA amplified the CDR3 region of rearranged TCR beta genes. Amplified TCR beta libraries were sequenced as 87-base-pair reads on the Illumina HiSeq System. For the original study's pipeline: A later analysis counted 65 million to 90 million unique TCR beta chains across the 666 repertoires, and around 9.9 million of these chains were shared by at least two donors. Raw reads were error-corrected and collapsed into unique sequences by a nearest-neighbor algorithm in which closely related sequences were merged to remove PCR and sequencing errors. CDR3 sequences were aligned to IMGT reference sequences to assign V, D and J gene segments. For a sequence to be retained, a match of at least six nucleotides was required to both a V gene segment and a J gene segment. A rearrangement was called productive if the CDR3 had no stop codons and remained in frame with V and J, and every other rearrangement was called non-productive. Following IMGT convention, CDR3 was defined as the stretch from the second conserved V-encoded cysteine to the conserved J-encoded phenylalanine. Sequences without an unambiguous match to a single V gene segment were excluded from the earlier analysis of 587 of the donors. An earlier analysis of fewer than 650 of the donors classified V segments as functional when productive rearrangements were above 56.7% and as segregating when the standard deviation between donors was above 5%. A statistical classification framework was built to diagnose cytomegalovirus status from the catalog of TCR beta chain sequences. In a later analysis, TCR nucleotide sequences were compared against IMGT/GENE-DB human TR gene sequences so that V and J genes could be assigned. Using the TCRdist pipeline, a later analysis assigned CDR3 sequences along with most-parsimonious VDJ recombination scenarios. In a later analysis, each TCR beta chain was defined by its CDR3 amino acid sequence together with its V-gene family, and reads lacking a unique V-gene family were excluded. To address suspected cross-contamination and a sequencing artifact, a later analysis removed a few hundred highly shared, low-generation-probability nucleotide sequences. In a later analysis, a clonal expansion index was calculated for each public chain from normalized within-repertoire ranks of inferred template counts. In a later analysis, generation probabilities were computed using a VDJ recombination model fitted to out-of-frame rearrangements, and the results were checked against IGoR. Hypergeometric tests were used in a later analysis to score TCR-TCR, TCR-HLA and TCR-CMV co-occurrence, with a repertoire-size bias correction applied to the TCR pairs. A later analysis estimated false discovery rates by permuting HLA or CMV assignments 20 times. A later analysis grouped co-occurring TCRs with DBSCAN, adding TCRdist sequence similarity when clustering within HLA-allele-positive subsets. Repertoires with fewer than 30,000 or more than 120,000 public chains, plus five repertoires with anomalous nucleotide sharing, were excluded from co-occurrence clustering. TCRdb stores this immuneACCESS table with in-frame sequences only. Part of the clones is absent; in the studies checked, under half of the shortfall reflects unresolved V genes, and no reason is known for the rest. That table furnishes V, J and clone size, whereas the DNA furnished D and trimming. The sample has over 120,000 clones on record, around four fifths of them singletons. The top ten constitute around 3.2% of the sample.

This TCR derives from a female donor in good health and CMV-seronegative. Specimen: PBMCs. The V gene is TRBV9 and the J gene is TRBJ2-3; 11 bases in the junction line up with TRBD2. The CDR3 amino acid sequence is: CASSVGTSGPTDTQYF. The DNA reads as follows: TGTGCCAGCAGCGTGGGGACTAGCGGCCCCACAGATACGCAGTATTTT.